One and the same sample provided the 24 T cell receptor beta chains below, sequenced in a study of T-cell reconstitution after alpha-beta-depleted transplantation in children. Molecular barcoding with unique molecular identifiers was used for the TCRbeta library. One entry per CDR3 protein results from TCRdb running MiXCR on the PCR reads. The sample includes 250,000 to 300,000 distinct CDR3 sequences, 10% of them seen just once. The sequencing used PBMCs, collected before TCRalphabeta/CD19-depleted stem cell transplant. The receptors derive from a boy less than two years old with acute myeloid leukemia, due to receive a stem cell transplant.

This clonotype was observed a handful of times. This chain uses TRBV15 with TRBJ2-5, with 13 bases matching TRBD2. The CDR3 loop spans 18 amino acids. CDR1 LNHNV and CDR2 YYDKDF come from the germline V gene (reference sequence). The V segment lost 5 bases and the J segment 0 bases; nucleotides outside the gene matches: 9. The CDR3 loop reads CATSRRLAGGRNQETQYF. The CDR3 DNA sequence: TGTGCCACCAGCCGACGACTAGCGGGGGGTCGAAACCAAGAGACCCAGTACTTC.

In its sample, this clonotype was seen many times. The V and J genes are TRBV4-1 and TRBJ2-2, with 12 nucleotides matching TRBD1. CDR1 and CDR2 from the germline V gene are MGHRA and YSYEKL. CDR3 length equals 21 residues. J gave up 2 bases and V 3 bases, and 16 bases lay outside the gene matches. The DNA for the CDR3 is TGCGCCAGCAGCCACTTAGGGACAGGGGGCCTAGCGGGATACAACACCGGGGAGCTGTTTTTT. Translated: CASSHLGTGGLAGYNTGELFF.

This clonotype was counted at least ten times. The chain uses TRBV5-1 and TRBJ2-1, with a weak D call TRBD2 (6 bases). This CDR3 is 14 amino acids long. Trimming took 0 bases from V and 3 from J, leaving 7 bases between them. Germline values: CDR1 SGHRS, CDR2 YFSETQ. The CDR3 loop reads CASSLAGLYNEQFF. The CDR3 bases are TGCGCCAGCAGCTTGGCGGGACTCTACAATGAGCAGTTCTTC.

In this sample, this clonotype turned up many times. The V call is TRBV6-1, the J call TRBJ2-7; D possibly corresponds to TRBD2 (5 bases). V was trimmed by 5 bases and J by 5 bases, leaving 25 bases between them. CDR3 length: 17 amino acids. Germline-derived CDR1 and CDR2 are MNHNS and SASEGT. CDR3 loop: CASSKPPRRTAPHEQYF. DNA for the CDR3: TGTGCCAGCAGTAAACCCCCGCGTAGGACTGCGCCCCACGAGCAGTACTTC.

This clonotype was detected ten times or more. This sequence joins TRBV12-3 or TRBV12-4 and TRBJ2-2; 8 bases fit TRBD2. With 6 bases clipped from V and 7 bases from J, the junction kept 16 bases outside the gene matches. The CDR3 covers 17 residues. The CDR3 is CASRLDSGTRFIGELFF. CDR3 DNA sequence: TGTGCCAGCAGGTTGGATAGCGGGACACGTTTTATCGGGGAGCTGTTTTTT.

About this clonotype: A read error may be the cause here, since a much bigger clone is one base away. The J gene is TRBJ2-1, the V gene TRBV11-2; unclear D gene. Germline CDR1 reads SGHAT; CDR2 reads FQNNGV. The CDR3 spans 14 residues. The CDR3 DNA is TGTGCCAGCAGCCCCATATTGAGTTACAGTGAGCAGTTCTTC. This sequence encodes CASSPILSYSEQFF.

This clonotype was seen many times. The chain uses TRBV9 and TRBJ2-7, with 7 nucleotides matching TRBD2. The V gene end was trimmed by 0 bases and the J gene end by 0 bases; junction bases not matched to a gene: 3. This CDR3 has 15 amino acids. From germline, CDR1 is SGDLS and CDR2 YYNGEE. Here the CDR3 reads CASSVGDYFSYEQYF. Here the CDR3 DNA reads TGTGCCAGCAGCGTAGGGGACTATTTCTCCTACGAGCAGTACTTC.

This clonotype came up many times. V and J are TRBV7-9 and TRBJ2-5; possible D gene TRBD1, 7 bases. Between the trimmed V and J ends, which lost 5 bases and 5 bases, there was a span of 12 bases. The CDR3 sequence is 13 residues long. Germline CDR1 reads SEHNR; CDR2 reads FQNEAQ (reference sequence). The CDR3 region has the DNA TGTGCCAGCAGCAGGACAGGAGGGGAGACCCAGTACTTC. Translation: CASSRTGGETQYF.

This clonotype appeared many times. The V and J genes are TRBV28 and TRBJ2-1; D tentatively fits TRBD1 or TRBD2 (6 bases each). Per germline, CDR1 MDHEN and CDR2 SYDVKM. V gave up 5 bases and J gave up 6 bases, with 17 bases separating them. This CDR3 has 15 amino acids. DNA for the CDR3: TGTGCCAGCAGTCCTCACAGGGAGGATCGCAATGAGCAGTTCTTC. Amino acid sequence: CASSPHREDRNEQFF.

This clonotype was observed at least ten times. The CDR3 nucleotides are TGCAGTGCTAGAGACTTCAGAAACGGGGAGACCCAGTACTTC. Translated: CSARDFRNGETQYF. This chain joins TRBV20-1 and TRBJ2-5, with no clear D. The CDR3 sequence is 14 residues long. The ends were cut back, 0 bases at V and 5 bases at J, with 13 bases in the middle. Germline V CDR1 and CDR2: DFQATT, SNEGSKA (reference sequence).

The chain carries TRBV13 and TRBJ2-3; D might be TRBD2 (5 bases). Germline V gene data show CDR1 as PRHDT and CDR2 as FYEKMQ (reference sequence). The CDR3 spans 14 residues. V gave up 3 bases and J gave up 3 bases, with 10 bases separating them. The CDR3 region is CASSFFSGTDTQYF. In DNA, the CDR3 is TGTGCCAGCAGCTTTTTCTCGGGGACAGATACGCAGTATTTT.

This clonotype has at least ten counts. The chain carries TRBV27 and TRBJ2-5; D gene unclear. The V end was cut by 4 bases, the J end by 0 bases, with 12 bases between. This CDR3 comprises 15 residues. From germline, CDR1 is MNHEY and CDR2 SMNVEV (reference sequence). CDR3: CASSWSLLYQETQYF. CDR3 nucleotide sequence: TGTGCCAGCAGTTGGTCCCTTCTGTACCAAGAGACCCAGTACTTC.

The rearrangement links TRBV20-1 to TRBJ2-1, with 9 positions matching TRBD2. V shed 1 base and J 5 bases; nucleotides not matched to a gene: 6. Per germline, CDR1 DFQATT and CDR2 SNEGSKA (reference sequence). This CDR3 region has 15 residues. The CDR3 sequence: CSARVGSSGNNEQFF. For the CDR3, the DNA is TGCAGTGCTAGAGTGGGGTCTAGCGGGAACAATGAGCAGTTCTTC.

There are a few counts of this clonotype. The chain employs TRBV12-3 or TRBV12-4 and TRBJ1-2; 7 nucleotides align to TRBD1. V lost 5 bases, J lost 4 bases, and 10 bases stayed unmatched. The length of the CDR3 is 15 residues. CDR3 sequence: CASSQQPTGAYGYTF. For the CDR3, the DNA is TGTGCCAGCAGTCAACAACCCACAGGGGCCTATGGCTACACCTTC.

This chain links TRBV7-2 with TRBJ1-4; the D is unclear. The CDR3 spans 15 residues. V dropped 3 bases and J dropped 3 bases, with 11 bases sitting between them. Per the germline V gene, CDR1 is SGHTA and CDR2 is FQGNSA. CDR3 region: CASSFLSRPNEKLFF. CDR3 DNA sequence: TGTGCCAGCAGCTTCCTCTCCCGACCTAATGAAAAACTGTTTTTT.

There are many counts of this clonotype. The rearrangement links TRBV15 to TRBJ2-3; the match to TRBD2 covers 9 bases. This CDR3 is 15 amino acids long. Germline V CDR1 and CDR2: LNHNV, YYDKDF (reference sequence). The ends lost 4 bases at V and 0 bases at J; junction bases unmatched: 2. The CDR3 reads CATSKGLASTDTQYF. Written as DNA, the CDR3 is TGTGCCACCAGCAAAGGACTAGCGAGCACAGATACGCAGTATTTT.

This clonotype was seen more than once but under ten times. This rearrangement joins TRBV4-1 to TRBJ2-3; 10 bases map to TRBD2. With V trimmed by 0 bases and J by 8 bases, 11 bases remained unmatched. The CDR3 sequence is 17 residues long. Germline CDR1 is MGHRA and CDR2 is YSYEKL. CDR3 sequence (DNA): TGCGCCAGCAGCCAAGACGCGGGGACTAGCGTTTTAGGTACGCAGTATTTT. The encoded protein is CASSQDAGTSVLGTQYF.

This clonotype has at least ten counts. The chain uses TRBV5-1 and TRBJ2-7, with 9 nucleotides matching TRBD1. V trimming: 4 bases; J trimming: 4 bases; junction bases outside the gene matches: 9. CDR3 length: 15 residues. Germline V gives CDR1 SGHRS, CDR2 YFSETQ. As DNA, the CDR3 is TGCGCCAGCAGCATCCCAGACAGGGGGTCGTACGAGCAGTACTTC. This sequence encodes CASSIPDRGSYEQYF.

The chain uses TRBV6-1 and TRBJ1-5, with unresolved D. This CDR3 spans 16 amino acids. CDR1 is MNHNS, CDR2 SASEGT, per germline. V lost 5 bases and J lost 3, with 17 bases in between. The CDR3 loop reads CASSMMAGSHNQPQHF. The DNA for the CDR3 is TGTGCCAGCAGTATGATGGCAGGCTCCCACAATCAGCCCCAGCATTTT.

This clonotype was detected many times. The rearrangement links TRBV7-8 to TRBJ2-1; maybe TRBD2 (5 bases). This CDR3 has 15 amino acids. V lost 5 bases to trimming and J lost 4 bases, with 15 bases between them. Germline V gene sequence: CDR1 SGHVS, CDR2 FQNEAQ. Here the CDR3 reads CASSRTGGSYNEQFF. For the CDR3, the DNA is TGTGCCAGCAGCCGGACCGGAGGATCTTACAATGAGCAGTTCTTC.

This clonotype was detected a few times. The gene calls are TRBV6-2 or TRBV6-3 and TRBJ2-1; tentative D call: TRBD1 (7 bases). The CDR3 is 15 residues long. V lost 3 bases and J 5 bases, leaving 14 bases between the germline ends. The V gene's germline CDR1 is MNHEY and CDR2 SVGEGT. The CDR3 nucleotides are TGTGCCAGCAGTTATTGGAGGGGGCGAGACAATGAGCAGTTCTTC. Residues: CASSYWRGRDNEQFF.

This clonotype occurred many times. V and J are TRBV11-2 and TRBJ2-7; 8 bases fit TRBD1. V was clipped by 3 bases and J by 0 bases; unmatched bases: 4. Germline V gene sequence: CDR1 SGHAT, CDR2 FQNNGV. The CDR3 totals 15 residues. CDR3 DNA sequence: TGTGCCAGCAGCTTCGACAGGGGCCCCTCCTACGAGCAGTACTTC. It is translated as CASSFDRGPSYEQYF.

The sample holds many counts of this clonotype. The junction departs from germline at one end; a sequencing error may be responsible. V and J are TRBV6-5 and TRBJ2-5; the D is unclear. The CDR3 is 14 amino acids. Germline assignment: CDR1 MNHEY and CDR2 SVGAGI. The CDR3 is CASSHSGNEETQYF. The DNA for the CDR3 is TGTGCCAGCAGTCACTCGGGCAATGAAGAGACCCAGTACTTC.

This chain connects TRBV6-1 to TRBJ2-7, with 12 positions matching TRBD2. The CDR3 is made up of 17 amino acids. The V gene's germline CDR1 is MNHNS and CDR2 SASEGT. After removal of 7 bases from V and 2 bases from J, the junction contained 12 bases not matched to a gene. In DNA, the CDR3 is TGTGCCAGCACTAGGTCAACTAGCGGGGGGCCAACCTACGAGCAGTACTTC. This encodes CASTRSTSGGPTYEQYF.